The T cell receptor (beta chain) described here comes from a study of graft-versus-host responses after intestinal transplantation (dated by TCRdb to the early 2020s). For context, the study as a whole: The transplants that recipients received were multivisceral, liver-intestinal, or isolated intestinal. Every recipient was given anti-thymocyte globulin induction, followed by roughly 3 years of maintenance tacrolimus and steroids. Bulk TCR-beta CDR3 sequencing was used to track graft-versus-host and host-versus-graft alloreactive T cell clones in the graft, circulation and bone marrow after intestinal transplantation. Alloreactive clones were identified by sequencing pre-transplant mixed lymphocyte reaction products and comparing them with unstimulated pre-transplant donor and recipient T cells. A cohort of 24 intestinal transplant recipients, including one retransplant, was enrolled, and 3 patients lacking pretransplant specimens were excluded. A peak of at least 4% donor T cells among recipient peripheral blood mononuclear cells was the definition used for donor T cell macrochimerism. Instead of going to the commercial service, samples from a few later patients were sequenced in-house on an Illumina MiSeq and processed with MiXCR.

With respect to this clone: Its antigen target is currently unknown. No base-level quality is on record; no much larger clone is a single base apart.

The library was generated by the immunoSEQ multiplex PCR assay. In most patients, genomic DNA was isolated using the Qiagen DNeasy Blood and Tissue Kit and sent frozen to Adaptive Biotechnologies for TCR sequencing. Adaptive Biotechnologies carried out high-throughput TCR-beta CDR3 sequencing of genomic DNA for most patients. The authors processed their data as follows. Adaptive's ImmunoSEQ software was the source of the TCR sequencing data for about 17 patients, while a few other patients were processed with MiXCR and VDJtools. To correct CD4 versus CD8 sorting errors, any sequence found in both subsets at a frequency ratio below 5:1 was removed. CDR3 nucleotide sequences shared between donor and recipient were removed because their origin could not be assigned. Alloreactive clones required at least 2-fold expansion over unstimulated cells and minimum CFSE-low frequency of 0.002% (template counts) or 0.001% (read counts). Mappable clones were those detected in sequenced pre-transplant spleen, lymph node, or MLR CFSE-low populations of the donor or recipient. The cumulative frequency of alloreactive clones was calculated as a percentage of all sequences, weighted by copy number. The immuneACCESS repertoire file appears here via TCRdb, limited to in-frame rearrangements. These files lack a portion of the clones; in checked studies, under half of the deficit traces to unresolved V genes, and the cause of the others is not known. V, J and clone size are taken as reported in that table, and D and trimming were inferred from the DNA itself. This sample comprises more than 90,000 clones, just under 95% of them detected only once. The biggest ten clones account for less than 1.5% of the sample.

The sample's time point label, in plain terms: cells obtained before transplantation from donor or recipient. CD3+CD4+ and CD3+CD8+ populations were FACS-sorted from unstimulated pre-transplant donor and recipient cells taken from spleen or lymph nodes. Results and caveats for the whole study, not just this receptor: Conclusions were limited by the relatively low number and heterogeneity of intestinal transplant patients. Early after transplant, peak levels of circulating GvH clones were associated with declines in HvG clones. GvH clones turned up in recipient bone marrow, with some appearing earlier in ileal mucosa or blood, a pattern consistent with an intestinal mucosal origin. In the allografts of patients with donor T cell macrochimerism, GvH to HvG T cell clonal ratios were high.

Material: unstimulated CD8+ T cells sorted from spleen or lymph node cells, obtained before transplant. This TCR was sampled from a human donor who was the organ donor for an intestinal transplant.

The nucleotides read TGTGCCAGCAGCCCAGGCCAAGGGTTAATCGAGCAGTACTTC. This codes for CASSPGQGLIEQYF. This receptor chain uses TRBV9 and TRBJ2-5; the D gene remains uncertain. The DNA end favors TRBJ2-7, so the J call may be wrong. Sequences SGDLS (CDR1) and YYNGEE (CDR2) are obtained from the germline V gene. Inclusive of the bounding cysteine and phenylalanine, the CDR3 is 14 residues long. Only the CDR3 region is kept as DNA, spanning 42 bases read in frame from base 1.